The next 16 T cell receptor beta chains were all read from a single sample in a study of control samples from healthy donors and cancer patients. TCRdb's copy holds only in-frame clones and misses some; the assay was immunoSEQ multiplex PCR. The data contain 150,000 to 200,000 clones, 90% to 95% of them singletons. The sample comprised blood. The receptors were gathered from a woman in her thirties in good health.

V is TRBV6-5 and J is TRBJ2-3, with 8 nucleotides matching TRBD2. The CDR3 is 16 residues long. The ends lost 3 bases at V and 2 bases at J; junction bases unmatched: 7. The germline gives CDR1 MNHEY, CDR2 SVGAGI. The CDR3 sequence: CASSYSSGSITDTQYF. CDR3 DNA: TGTGCCAGCAGTTATTCCAGCGGGAGTATCACAGATACGCAGTATTTT.

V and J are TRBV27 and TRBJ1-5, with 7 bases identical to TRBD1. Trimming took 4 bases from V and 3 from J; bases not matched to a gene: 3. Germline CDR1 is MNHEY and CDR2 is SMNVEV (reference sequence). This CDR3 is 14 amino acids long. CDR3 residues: CASSSTGPNQPQHF. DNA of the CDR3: TGTGCCAGCAGTTCGACAGGGCCCAATCAGCCCCAGCATTTT.

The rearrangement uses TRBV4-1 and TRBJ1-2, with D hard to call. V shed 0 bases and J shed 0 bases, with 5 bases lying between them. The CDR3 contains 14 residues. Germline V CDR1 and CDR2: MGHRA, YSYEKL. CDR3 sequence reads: CASSQDRANYGYTF. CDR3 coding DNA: TGCGCCAGCAGCCAAGATCGGGCTAACTATGGCTACACCTTC.

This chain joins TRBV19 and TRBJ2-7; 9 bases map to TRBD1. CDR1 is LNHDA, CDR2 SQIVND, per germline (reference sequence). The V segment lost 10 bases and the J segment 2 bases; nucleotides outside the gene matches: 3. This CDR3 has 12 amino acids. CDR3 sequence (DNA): TGTGCCACCCGACAGGGGGCCTACGAGCAGTACTTC. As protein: CATRQGAYEQYF.

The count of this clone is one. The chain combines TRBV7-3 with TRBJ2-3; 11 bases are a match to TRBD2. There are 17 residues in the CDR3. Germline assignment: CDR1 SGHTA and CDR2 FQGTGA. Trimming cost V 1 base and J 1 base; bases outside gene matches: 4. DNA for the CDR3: TGTGCCAGCAGCTTAAGTAGCGGGGGGGCCGGCACAGATACGCAGTATTTT. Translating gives CASSLSSGGAGTDTQYF.

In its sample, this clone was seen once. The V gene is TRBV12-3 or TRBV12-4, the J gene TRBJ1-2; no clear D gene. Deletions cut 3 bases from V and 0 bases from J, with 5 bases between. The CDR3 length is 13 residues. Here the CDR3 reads CASSFPANYGYTF. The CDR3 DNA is TGTGCCAGCAGTTTCCCAGCTAACTATGGCTACACCTTC.

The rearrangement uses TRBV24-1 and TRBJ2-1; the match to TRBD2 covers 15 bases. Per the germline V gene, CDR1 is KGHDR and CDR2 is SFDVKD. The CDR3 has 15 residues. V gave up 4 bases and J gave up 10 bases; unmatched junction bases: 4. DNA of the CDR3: TGTGCCACCAGTGAGCGGACTAGCGGGAGGGGGGAGCAGTTCTTC. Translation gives CATSERTSGRGEQFF.

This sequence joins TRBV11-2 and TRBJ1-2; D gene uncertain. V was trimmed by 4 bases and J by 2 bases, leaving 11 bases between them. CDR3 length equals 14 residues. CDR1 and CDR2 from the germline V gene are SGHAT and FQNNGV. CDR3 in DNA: TGTGCCAGCAGCTCTCTGACCGGAAACTATGGCTACACCTTC. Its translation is CASSSLTGNYGYTF. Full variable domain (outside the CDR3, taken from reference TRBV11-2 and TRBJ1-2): EAGVAQSPRYKIIEKRQSVAFWCNPISGHATLYWYQQILGQGPKLLIQFQNNGVVDDSQLPKDRFSAERLKGVDSTLKIQPAKLEDSAVYLCASSSLTGNYGYTFGSGTRLTVV.

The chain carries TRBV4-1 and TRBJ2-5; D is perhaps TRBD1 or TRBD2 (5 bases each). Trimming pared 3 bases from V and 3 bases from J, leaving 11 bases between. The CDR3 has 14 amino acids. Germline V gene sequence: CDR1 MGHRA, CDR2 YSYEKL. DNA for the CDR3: TGCGCCAGCAGCCAGTGGAGAGGGGAAGAGACCCAGTACTTC. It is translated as CASSQWRGEETQYF.

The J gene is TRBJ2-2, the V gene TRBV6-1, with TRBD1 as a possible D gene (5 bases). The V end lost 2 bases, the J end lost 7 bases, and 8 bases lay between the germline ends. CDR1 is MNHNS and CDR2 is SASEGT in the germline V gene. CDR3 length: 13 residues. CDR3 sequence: CASSERRGGELFF. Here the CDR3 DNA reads TGTGCCAGCAGTGAAAGAAGGGGCGGGGAGCTGTTTTTT.

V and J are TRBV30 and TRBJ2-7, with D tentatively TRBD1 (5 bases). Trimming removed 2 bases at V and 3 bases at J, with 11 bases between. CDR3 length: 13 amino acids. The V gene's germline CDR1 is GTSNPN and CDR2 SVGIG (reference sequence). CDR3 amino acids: CAWSRGQDYEQYF. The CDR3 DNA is TGTGCCTGGAGTAGAGGACAAGACTACGAGCAGTACTTC.

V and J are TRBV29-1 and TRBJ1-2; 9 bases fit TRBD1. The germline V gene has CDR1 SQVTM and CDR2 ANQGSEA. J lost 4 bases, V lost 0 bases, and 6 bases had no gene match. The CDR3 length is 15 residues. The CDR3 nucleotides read TGCAGCGTTGAAGATCTGGGACAGGGTTCCTATGGCTACACCTTC. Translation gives CSVEDLGQGSYGYTF.

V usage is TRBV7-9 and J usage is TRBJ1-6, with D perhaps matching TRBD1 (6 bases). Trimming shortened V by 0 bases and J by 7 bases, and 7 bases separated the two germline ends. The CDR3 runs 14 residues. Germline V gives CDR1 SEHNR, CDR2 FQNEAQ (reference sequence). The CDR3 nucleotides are TGTGCCAGCAGCTTAGCACAGGGAAATTCACCCCTCCACTTT. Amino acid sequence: CASSLAQGNSPLHF.

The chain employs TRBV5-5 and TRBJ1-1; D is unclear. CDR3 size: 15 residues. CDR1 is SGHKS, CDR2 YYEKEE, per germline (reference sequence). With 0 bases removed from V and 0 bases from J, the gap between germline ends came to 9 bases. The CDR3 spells CASSLERFMNTEAFF. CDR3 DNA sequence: TGTGCCAGCAGCTTGGAGCGTTTTATGAACACTGAAGCTTTCTTT.

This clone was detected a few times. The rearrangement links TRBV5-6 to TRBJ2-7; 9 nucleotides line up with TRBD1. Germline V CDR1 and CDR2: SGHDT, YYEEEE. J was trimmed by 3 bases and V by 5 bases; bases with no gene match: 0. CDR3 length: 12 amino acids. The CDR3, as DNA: TGTGCCAGCAGGGGACAGGGCTACGAGCAGTACTTC. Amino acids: CASRGQGYEQYF. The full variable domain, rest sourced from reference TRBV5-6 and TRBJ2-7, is DAGVTQSPTHLIKTRGQQVTLRCSPKSGHDTVSWYQQALGQGPQFIFQYYEEEERQRGNFPDRFSGHQFPNYSSELNVNALLLGDSALYLCASRGQGYEQYFGPGTRLTVT.

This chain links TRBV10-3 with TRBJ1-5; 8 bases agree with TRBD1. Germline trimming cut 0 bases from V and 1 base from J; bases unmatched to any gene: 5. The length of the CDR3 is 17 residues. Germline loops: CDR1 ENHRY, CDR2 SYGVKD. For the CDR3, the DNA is TGTGCCATCAGTGAGTCTGCCCAGGGGGCCAGCAATCAGCCCCAGCATTTT. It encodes CAISESAQGASNQPQHF.